This T cell receptor (beta chain) was retrieved from a study of cytotoxic CD8 clonotypes in ibrutinib-treated CLL listed by TCRdb under 2021. For the wider study: In this cohort, about 16 patients were treatment-naive and ten to eleven were relapsed/refractory, while approximately 18 had unmutated IGHV. Samples averaged about 260,000 productive templates and around 91,000 productive rearrangements. Samples at response were collected after a median of 12 months of treatment, with a range of roughly 6 to 40 months. Longitudinal samples were available for 26 of the 86 trial participants. All remission and progressive disease samples were collected while patients were still receiving ibrutinib. Partial responses were observed in around 25 patients and complete responses in 2; after a median follow-up of roughly 72 months, remission was maintained in 15 or so patients and progression was observed in roughly twelve. Cryopreserved peripheral blood mononuclear cells were obtained before treatment, at response, and at either sustained remission or disease progression.

Results the study describes overall, beyond this receptor: Sampling times were not matched between patients in sustained remission and patients whose disease was progressing, and lymph node repertoires were not examined. Public clonotypes were rare and either shrank or stayed stable during treatment, and the rise in clonality at ibrutinib response reflected expansion of private clonotypes. At ibrutinib response clonality went up, during sustained remission it held steady, and at progression it dropped back toward baseline. At baseline, clonality was higher than in age-matched healthy donors and showed a strong correlation with circulating CD8+ T-cell counts.

On a MiSeq, deep resolution sequencing aimed for a depth between 1 in 1 million and 1 in 200,000 T cells, with each clonotype covered approximately 9.8x on average. The immunoSEQ hsTCRB Kit was used to generate TCR beta libraries. The study's processing was this. Data were analyzed with ImmunoSEQ Data Assistant and ImmunoSEQ Analyzer, with V, D and J genes assigned per IMGT definitions. Clonality, with values ranging from 0 to 1, was calculated as one minus the normalized Shannon entropy of productive rearrangement frequencies. Public clonotype analysis was restricted to overrepresented clonotypes comprising at least 0.05% of each patient's repertoire. About a dozen age-matched healthy donor repertoires from immuneACCESS were used as controls for clonality. TCRdb's version of the immuneACCESS table is confined to in-frame rearrangements and falls short of the full clone set. An unresolved V gene accounts for under half of the shortfall where checked; the remainder is of unknown origin. D and trimming come from the DNA, and the V and J calls and clone size come from that table. This sample comprises 60,000 to 65,000 clones, 57% of them detected only once. The ten biggest clones cover about 15% of the sample.

The time point label, read with the paper, signifies: 12 months on ibrutinib. For TCR beta library preparation, roughly 2 micrograms of genomic DNA were extracted from the cryopreserved PBMCs. Longitudinal blood samples from CLL patients receiving ibrutinib monotherapy were subjected to high-throughput TCR beta sequencing. The patients took part in an open-label, single-center phase 2 trial of ibrutinib monotherapy. Concerning this clone itself: Its antigen remains unidentified. The sample holds no much larger clone one base away, and base qualities are not on file.

Ends trimmed: V by 3 bases, J by 6 bases; bases unmatched to a gene: 0. For CDR1 and CDR2, the germline V gene (reference sequence) lists MNHEY and SMNVEV. From its cysteine to its phenylalanine, the CDR3 spans 13 amino acids. This entry keeps only the CDR3 DNA: 39 bases, framed from base 1. This TCR was sampled from a human donor with chronic lymphocytic leukemia. The chain was built from TRBV27 and TRBJ2-2, with 8 junctional bases fitting TRBD2. This specimen was PBMCs, taken after 12 months of ibrutinib treatment. CDR3 loop: CASSLGLAGELFF. Read as DNA, the sequence is TGTGCCAGCAGTTTGGGACTAGCCGGGGAGCTGTTTTTT.